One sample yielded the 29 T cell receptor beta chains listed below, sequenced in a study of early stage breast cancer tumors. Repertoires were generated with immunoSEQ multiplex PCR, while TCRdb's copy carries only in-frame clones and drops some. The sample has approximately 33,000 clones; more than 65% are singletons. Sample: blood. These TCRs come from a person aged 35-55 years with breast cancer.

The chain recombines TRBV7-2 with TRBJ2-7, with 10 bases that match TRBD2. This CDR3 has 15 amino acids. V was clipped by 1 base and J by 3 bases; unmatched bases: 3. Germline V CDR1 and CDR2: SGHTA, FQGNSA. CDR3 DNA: TGTGCCAGCAGCTTAGTCTCTAGCGGGAGCTACGAGCAGTACTTC. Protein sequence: CASSLVSSGSYEQYF. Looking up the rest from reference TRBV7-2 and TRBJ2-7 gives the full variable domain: GAGVSQSPSNKVTEKGKDVELRCDPISGHTALYWYRQSLGQGLEFLIYFQGNSAPDKSGLPSDRFSAERTGGSVSTLTIQRTQQEDSAVYLCASSLVSSGSYEQYFGPGTRLTVT.

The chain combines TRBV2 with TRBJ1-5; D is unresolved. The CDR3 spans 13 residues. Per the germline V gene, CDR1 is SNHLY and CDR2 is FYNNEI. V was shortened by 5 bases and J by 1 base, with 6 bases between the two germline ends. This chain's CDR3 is CASSPGSNQPQHF. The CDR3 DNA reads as TGTGCCAGCAGTCCGGGCAGCAATCAGCCCCAGCATTTT. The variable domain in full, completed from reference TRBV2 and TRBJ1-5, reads EPEVTQTPSHQVTQMGQEVILRCVPISNHLYFYWYRQILGQKVEFLVSFYNNEISEKSEIFDDQFSVERPDGSNFTLKIRSTKLEDSAMYFCASSPGSNQPQHFGDGTRLSIL.

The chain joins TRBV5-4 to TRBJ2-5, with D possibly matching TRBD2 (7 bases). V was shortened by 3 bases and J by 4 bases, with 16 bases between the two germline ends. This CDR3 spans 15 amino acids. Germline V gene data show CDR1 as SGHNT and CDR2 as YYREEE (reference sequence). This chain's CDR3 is CASSSPTGGGETQYF. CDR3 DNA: TGTGCCAGCAGCTCTCCGACAGGCGGGGGAGAGACCCAGTACTTC.

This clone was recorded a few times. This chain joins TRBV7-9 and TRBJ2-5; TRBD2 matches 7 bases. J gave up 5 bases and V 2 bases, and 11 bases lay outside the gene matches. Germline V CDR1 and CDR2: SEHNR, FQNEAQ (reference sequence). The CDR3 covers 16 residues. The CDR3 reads CASSLSRTRGSETQYF. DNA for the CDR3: TGTGCCAGCAGCTTATCAAGGACTAGAGGTTCGGAGACCCAGTACTTC.

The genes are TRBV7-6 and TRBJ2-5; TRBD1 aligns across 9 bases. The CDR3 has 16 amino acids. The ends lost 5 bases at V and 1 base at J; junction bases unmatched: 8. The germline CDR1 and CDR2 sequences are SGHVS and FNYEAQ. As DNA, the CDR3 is TGTGCCAGCAGCCCTAGGACAGGGGATACCCAAGAGACCCAGTACTTC. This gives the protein CASSPRTGDTQETQYF.

The CDR3, as DNA: TGTGCCAGCAGCACCTATTTCAATGAGCAGTTCTTC. This codes for CASSTYFNEQFF. This rearrangement joins TRBV7-2 to TRBJ2-1; D ambiguous. Germline lookup yields CDR1 SGHTA and CDR2 FQGNSA. The CDR3 is 12 residues long. The germline V and J ends were trimmed by 5 bases and 6 bases, with 8 bases remaining between them.

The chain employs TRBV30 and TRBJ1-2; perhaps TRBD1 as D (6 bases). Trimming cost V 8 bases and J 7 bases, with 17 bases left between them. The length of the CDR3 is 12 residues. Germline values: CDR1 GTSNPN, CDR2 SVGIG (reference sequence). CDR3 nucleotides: TGTGCCAGGTACAGGGAGAAAAGTGGCTACACCTTC. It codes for CARYREKSGYTF.

The CDR3 DNA is TGTGCCACCCGGGACAGTAACGATAGCAATCAGCCCCAGCATTTT. Translated: CATRDSNDSNQPQHF. V is TRBV10-3 and J is TRBJ1-5; 7 nucleotides line up with TRBD1. V was clipped by 10 bases and J by 0 bases; unmatched bases: 9. CDR1 and CDR2 (germline): ENHRY, SYGVKD. This CDR3 comprises 15 residues.

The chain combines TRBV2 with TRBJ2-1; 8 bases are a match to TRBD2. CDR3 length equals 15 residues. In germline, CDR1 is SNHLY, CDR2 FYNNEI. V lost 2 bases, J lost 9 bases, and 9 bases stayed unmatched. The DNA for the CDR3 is TGTGCCAGCAGTGAAAGAGTAGCGGGATCGTCTGAGCAGTTCTTC. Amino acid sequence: CASSERVAGSSEQFF.

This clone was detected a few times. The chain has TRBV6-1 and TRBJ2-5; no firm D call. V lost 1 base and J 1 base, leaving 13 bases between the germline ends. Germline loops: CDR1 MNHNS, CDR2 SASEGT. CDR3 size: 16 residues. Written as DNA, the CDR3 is TGTGCCAGCAGTGAAGATCCCCCGCGAGGCCAAGAGACCCAGTACTTC. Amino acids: CASSEDPPRGQETQYF.

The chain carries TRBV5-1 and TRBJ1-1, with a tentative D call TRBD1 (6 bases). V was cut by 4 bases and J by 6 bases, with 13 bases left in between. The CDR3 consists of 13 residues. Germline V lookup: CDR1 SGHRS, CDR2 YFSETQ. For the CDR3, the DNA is TGCGCCAGCAGCCTCACAGGGAGTCCTGAAGCTTTCTTT. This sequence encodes CASSLTGSPEAFF.

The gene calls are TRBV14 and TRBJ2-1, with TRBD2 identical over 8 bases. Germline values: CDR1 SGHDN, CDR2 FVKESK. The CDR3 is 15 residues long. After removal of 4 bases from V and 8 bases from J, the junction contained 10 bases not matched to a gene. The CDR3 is CASSPRGLVTDEQFF. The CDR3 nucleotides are TGTGCCAGCAGCCCACGGGGACTAGTCACCGATGAGCAGTTCTTC.

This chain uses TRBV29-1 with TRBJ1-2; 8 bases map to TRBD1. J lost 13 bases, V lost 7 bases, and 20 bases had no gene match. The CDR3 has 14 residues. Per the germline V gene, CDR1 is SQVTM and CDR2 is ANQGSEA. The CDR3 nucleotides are TGCAGCGGGGTGGGCTCGGACAGGGATTTATTCCTCACCTTC. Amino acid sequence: CSGVGSDRDLFLTF.

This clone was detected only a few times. The CDR3 bases are TGCGCCAGCAGCCAACTTTTAGTGTTCTCGCCCCAGCATTTT. Translation gives CASSQLLVFSPQHF. This chain links TRBV4-1 with TRBJ1-5; no definite D call. Germline V gene lookup returns CDR1 MGHRA and CDR2 YSYEKL. The CDR3 is made up of 14 amino acids. Trimming stripped 2 bases from V and 9 bases from J, with 14 bases between.

This CDR3 is CASSAEAGGETGELFF. The CDR3 DNA reads as TGTGCCAGCAGTGCGGAGGCAGGGGGCGAAACCGGGGAGCTGTTTTTT. The V call is TRBV6-4, the J call TRBJ2-2, with TRBD1 matching 8 bases. Trimming took 4 bases from V and 5 from J; bases not matched to a gene: 9. Germline assignment: CDR1 MRHNA and CDR2 SNTAGT. The CDR3 consists of 16 residues.

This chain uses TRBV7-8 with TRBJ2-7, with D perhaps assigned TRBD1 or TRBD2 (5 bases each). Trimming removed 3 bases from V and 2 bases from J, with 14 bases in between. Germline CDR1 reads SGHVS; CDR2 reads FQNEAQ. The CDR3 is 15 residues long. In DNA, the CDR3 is TGTGCCAGCAGCTTGACCGGGACCCTGACCTACGAGCAGTACTTC. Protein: CASSLTGTLTYEQYF.

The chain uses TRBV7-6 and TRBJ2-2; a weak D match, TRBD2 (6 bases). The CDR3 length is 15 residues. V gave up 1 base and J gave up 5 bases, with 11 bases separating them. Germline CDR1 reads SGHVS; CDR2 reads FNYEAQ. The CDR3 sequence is CASSLVGRQTGELFF. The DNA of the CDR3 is TGTGCCAGCAGCTTAGTTGGGAGGCAAACCGGGGAGCTGTTTTTT.

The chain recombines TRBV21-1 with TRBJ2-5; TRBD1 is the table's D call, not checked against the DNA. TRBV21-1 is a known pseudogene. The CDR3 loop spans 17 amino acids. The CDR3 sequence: CASSHLDRGDSQETQYF. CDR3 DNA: TGTGCCAGCAGCCACCTAGACAGGGGGGATAGTCAAGAGACCCAGTACTTC.

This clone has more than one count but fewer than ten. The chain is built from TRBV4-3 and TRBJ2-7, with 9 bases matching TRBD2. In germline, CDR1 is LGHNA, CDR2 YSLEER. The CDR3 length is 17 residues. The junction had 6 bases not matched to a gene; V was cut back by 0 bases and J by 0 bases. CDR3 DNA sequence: TGCGCCAGCAGCCAAGATCTCGCGGGAGGGGTCTCCTACGAGCAGTACTTC. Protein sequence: CASSQDLAGGVSYEQYF.

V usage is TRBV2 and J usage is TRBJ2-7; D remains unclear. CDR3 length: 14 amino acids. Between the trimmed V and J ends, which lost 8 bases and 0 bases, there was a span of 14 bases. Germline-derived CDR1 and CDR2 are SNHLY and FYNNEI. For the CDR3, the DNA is TGTGCCAGCGGGTTCGGCGGTGCCTCCTACGAGCAGTACTTC. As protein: CASGFGGASYEQYF. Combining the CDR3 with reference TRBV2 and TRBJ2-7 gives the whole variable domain EPEVTQTPSHQVTQMGQEVILRCVPISNHLYFYWYRQILGQKVEFLVSFYNNEISEKSEIFDDQFSVERPDGSNFTLKIRSTKLEDSAMYFCASGFGGASYEQYFGPGTRLTVT.

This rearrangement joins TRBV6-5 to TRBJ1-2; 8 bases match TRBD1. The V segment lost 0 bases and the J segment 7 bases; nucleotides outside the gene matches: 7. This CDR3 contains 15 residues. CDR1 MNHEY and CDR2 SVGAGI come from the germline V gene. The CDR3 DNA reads TGTGCCAGCAGTTACTCGACAGGGGCGACGGGTGGCTACACCTTC. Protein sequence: CASSYSTGATGGYTF.

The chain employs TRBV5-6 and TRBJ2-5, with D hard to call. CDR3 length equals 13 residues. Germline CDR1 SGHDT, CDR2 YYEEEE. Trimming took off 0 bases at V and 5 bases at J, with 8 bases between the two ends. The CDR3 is CASSLATGETQYF. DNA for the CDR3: TGTGCCAGCAGCTTGGCCACGGGTGAGACCCAGTACTTC.

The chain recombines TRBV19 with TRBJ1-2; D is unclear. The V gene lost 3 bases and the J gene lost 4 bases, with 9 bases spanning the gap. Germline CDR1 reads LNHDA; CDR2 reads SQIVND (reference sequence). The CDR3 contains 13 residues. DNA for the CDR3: TGTGCCAGTAGTATTCAGGACGGCTATGGCTACACCTTC. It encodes CASSIQDGYGYTF.

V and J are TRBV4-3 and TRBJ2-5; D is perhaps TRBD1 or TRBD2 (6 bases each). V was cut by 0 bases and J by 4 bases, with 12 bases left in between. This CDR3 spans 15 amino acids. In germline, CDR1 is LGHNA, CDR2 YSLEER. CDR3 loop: CASSQDGGPRETQYF. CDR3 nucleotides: TGCGCCAGCAGCCAAGATGGGGGGCCTCGAGAGACCCAGTACTTC.

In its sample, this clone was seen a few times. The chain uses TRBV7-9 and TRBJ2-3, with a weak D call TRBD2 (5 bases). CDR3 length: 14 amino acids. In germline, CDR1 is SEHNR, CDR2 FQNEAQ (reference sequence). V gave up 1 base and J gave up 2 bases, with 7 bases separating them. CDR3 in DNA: TGTGCCAGCAGCTTAGGACGGGACACAGATACGCAGTATTTT. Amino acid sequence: CASSLGRDTDTQYF.

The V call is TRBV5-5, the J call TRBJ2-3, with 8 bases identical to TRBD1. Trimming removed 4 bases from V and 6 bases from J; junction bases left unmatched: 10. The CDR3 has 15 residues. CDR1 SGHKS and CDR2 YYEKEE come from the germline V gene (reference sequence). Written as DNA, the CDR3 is TGTGCCAGCAGCCAGGACAGGGCAGATTTGGATACGCAGTATTTT. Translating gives CASSQDRADLDTQYF.

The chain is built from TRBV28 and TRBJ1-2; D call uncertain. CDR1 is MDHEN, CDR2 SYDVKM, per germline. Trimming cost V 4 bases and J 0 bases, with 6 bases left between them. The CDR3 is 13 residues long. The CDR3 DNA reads TGTGCCAGCAGTTGGACCGCTAACTATGGCTACACCTTC. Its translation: CASSWTANYGYTF.

CDR3 bases: TGCAGCGTTGAAGATAGGGACAGGGGGAACTACGAGCAGTACTTC. Translation gives CSVEDRDRGNYEQYF. V gene TRBV29-1 combines with J gene TRBJ2-7; 11 bases agree with TRBD1. Germline CDR1 SQVTM, CDR2 ANQGSEA. The junction had 4 bases not matched to a gene; V was cut back by 0 bases and J by 3 bases. This CDR3 spans 15 amino acids.

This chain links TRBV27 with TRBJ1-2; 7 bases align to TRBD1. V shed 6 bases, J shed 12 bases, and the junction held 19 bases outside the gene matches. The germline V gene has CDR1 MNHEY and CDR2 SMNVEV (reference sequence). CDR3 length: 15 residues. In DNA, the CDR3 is TGTGCCAGCAGGAACGACCCGGGACAGCCTTCTCGGAACACCTTC. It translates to CASRNDPGQPSRNTF.